Shown below are 16 T cell receptor beta chains from a single sample sequenced in a study of control samples from healthy donors and cancer patients. Repertoires were generated with immunoSEQ multiplex PCR, while TCRdb's copy carries only in-frame clones and drops some. The data show some 130,000 clones, more than 90% seen once. The sample taken for sequencing was blood. These receptors all come from a man aged 18 to 29 in good health.

The CDR3 reads CASSHLAGDPYEQYF. The CDR3 DNA reads TGTGCCAGCAGCCATCTAGCGGGGGATCCCTACGAGCAGTACTTC. The V call is TRBV3-1 (or the pseudogene TRBV3-2), the J call TRBJ2-7; 10 nucleotides match TRBD2. V trimming: 3 bases; J trimming: 2 bases; junction bases outside the gene matches: 4. This CDR3 is 15 amino acids long. The germline V gene has CDR1 LGHDT and CDR2 YNNKEL (reference sequence).

The rearrangement joins TRBV4-1 to TRBJ1-5; a weak D match, TRBD1 (6 bases). The germline V gene has CDR1 MGHRA and CDR2 YSYEKL. CDR3 length: 15 amino acids. V lost 1 base, J lost 4 bases, and 11 bases lay in between. The CDR3 DNA follows: TGCGCCAGCAGCCAAGTTCGGACAGCTAATCAGCCCCAGCATTTT. Protein product: CASSQVRTANQPQHF.

J is TRBJ1-1 and V is TRBV5-1, with D possibly matching TRBD1 (6 bases). The CDR3 has 15 residues. The germline V gene encodes CDR1 SGHRS and CDR2 YFSETQ. With 3 bases removed from V and 1 base from J, the gap between germline ends came to 13 bases. Here the CDR3 reads CASSSLTGKNTEAFF. CDR3 nucleotides: TGCGCCAGCAGCTCCCTGACAGGCAAGAACACTGAAGCTTTCTTT.

The chain combines TRBV2 with TRBJ1-2; unclear D gene. V was shortened by 7 bases and J by 2 bases, with 8 bases between the two germline ends. The V gene's germline CDR1 is SNHLY and CDR2 FYNNEI. There are 12 residues in the CDR3. The CDR3 spells CASKSDNYGYTF. CDR3 nucleotide sequence: TGTGCCAGCAAGTCAGACAACTATGGCTACACCTTC.

This chain joins TRBV18 and TRBJ2-2, with TRBD1 identical over 9 bases. Germline loops: CDR1 KGHSH, CDR2 LQKENI. Unmatched junction bases numbered 1, after V lost 2 bases and J lost 3 bases. The CDR3 consists of 15 residues. CDR3 residues: CASSPRQGDTGELFF. In DNA, the CDR3 is TGTGCCAGCTCACCAAGACAGGGGGACACCGGGGAGCTGTTTTTT.

This chain joins TRBV19 and TRBJ1-5; D unclear. Germline CDR1 is LNHDA and CDR2 is SQIVND (reference sequence). Trimming shortened V by 4 bases and J by 5 bases, and 12 bases separated the two germline ends. The CDR3 has 14 residues. The CDR3 coding sequence is TGTGCCAGTAGTAAGGGCAGAGACGATCAGCCCCAGCATTTT. Amino acid sequence: CASSKGRDDQPQHF.

V and J are TRBV5-6 and TRBJ2-1; no clear D. From germline, CDR1 is SGHDT and CDR2 YYEEEE. V was shortened by 2 bases and J by 8 bases, with 5 bases between the two germline ends. This CDR3 comprises 11 residues. CDR3 region: CASSLSHEQFF. The DNA of the CDR3 is TGTGCCAGCAGCTTAAGTCATGAGCAGTTCTTC.

This clone was seen only once. This chain uses TRBV27 with TRBJ1-5; no definite D call. Per germline, CDR1 MNHEY and CDR2 SMNVEV (reference sequence). The CDR3 contains 14 residues. V gave up 5 bases and J gave up 6 bases, with 14 bases separating them. Here the CDR3 DNA reads TGTGCCAGCAGTCAAATGACGGGATTTCAGCCCCAGCATTTT. Its translation is CASSQMTGFQPQHF.

The J gene is TRBJ1-2, the V gene TRBV7-2, with 7 positions matching TRBD1. The CDR3 contains 15 residues. The J segment lost 0 bases and the V segment lost 5 bases, leaving 6 bases of the junction unmatched. Germline V gives CDR1 SGHTA, CDR2 FQGNSA. CDR3 DNA: TGTGCCAGCAGCCAGAGACAGGGACCTAACTATGGCTACACCTTC. This codes for CASSQRQGPNYGYTF.

The chain recombines TRBV5-1 with TRBJ2-3, with TRBD2 identical over 11 bases. The CDR3 contains 16 residues. Trimming cost V 0 bases and J 4 bases; bases outside gene matches: 4. The V gene's germline CDR1 is SGHRS and CDR2 YFSETQ. This CDR3 reads CASSLDPSGGPDTQYF. The CDR3 bases are TGCGCCAGCAGCTTGGATCCTAGCGGGGGGCCAGATACGCAGTATTTT.

This chain links TRBV5-1 with TRBJ1-3; D unclear. CDR3 length: 16 residues. Trimming shortened V by 0 bases and J by 0 bases, and 10 bases separated the two germline ends. Germline CDR1 reads SGHRS; CDR2 reads YFSETQ. The CDR3 sequence is CASSLGDTDSGNTIYF. The CDR3 nucleotides read TGCGCCAGCAGCTTGGGTGACACCGACTCTGGAAACACCATATATTTT.

V is TRBV5-1 and J is TRBJ1-2, with 9 positions matching TRBD1. In germline, CDR1 is SGHRS, CDR2 YFSETQ. The V and J ends lost 3 bases and 6 bases, in that order; junction bases with no gene match: 9. This CDR3 contains 15 residues. The CDR3 DNA is TGCGCCAGCAGCTCTTTTAAACAGGGGGCAGATGGCTACACCTTC. Its translation: CASSSFKQGADGYTF.

The V gene is TRBV4-2, the J gene TRBJ2-3; a possible D gene is TRBD2 (6 bases). The CDR3 loop spans 16 amino acids. V was trimmed by 0 bases and J by 1 base, leaving 11 bases between them. The germline gives CDR1 LGHNA, CDR2 YNFKEQ. The CDR3 sequence: CASSQDGRLGTDTQYF. The CDR3 region has the DNA TGTGCCAGCAGCCAAGATGGGCGACTAGGCACAGATACGCAGTATTTT.

The chain has TRBV6-5 and TRBJ2-1, with 7 bases fitting TRBD1. Germline CDR1 and CDR2: MNHEY and SVGAGI. Losses at the gene ends were 7 bases for V and 3 bases for J; bases not matched to a gene: 6. The CDR3 has 14 residues. CDR3 nucleotide sequence: TGTGCCAGCACCAGGGGACAGTTCTACAATGAGCAGTTCTTC. Its protein product is CASTRGQFYNEQFF.

This chain uses TRBV11-2 with TRBJ2-3; no firm D call. V gave up 5 bases and J gave up 2 bases, with 14 bases separating them. The germline V gene encodes CDR1 SGHAT and CDR2 FQNNGV. This CDR3 spans 15 amino acids. The CDR3 protein is CASSPRPTPTDTQYF. CDR3 DNA: TGTGCCAGCAGCCCCCGACCGACACCCACAGATACGCAGTATTTT.

This clone was seen just once. J is TRBJ2-1 and V is TRBV6-1; 15 bases match TRBD2. The V gene end was trimmed by 0 bases and the J gene end by 8 bases; junction bases not matched to a gene: 5. CDR1 MNHNS and CDR2 SASEGT come from the germline V gene. The CDR3 covers 17 residues. CDR3 protein: CASSEARTSGGADEQFF. The CDR3 DNA reads TGTGCCAGCAGTGAAGCACGGACTAGCGGGGGGGCCGATGAGCAGTTCTTC.